This is a list of T cell receptor beta chains from one sample in a study of T-cell reconstitution after alpha-beta-depleted transplantation in children. TCRdb ran MiXCR on the PCR reads and lists one entry per CDR3 protein. The sample includes hundreds of thousands of distinct CDR3 sequences, over 9.5% of them seen just once. The sequencing here drew on PBMCs, taken before TCRalphabeta/CD19-depleted stem cell transplant. These receptors were taken from a boy less than two years old with acute myeloid leukemia, due to receive a stem cell transplant. Both conserved end residues are part of each CDR3. Each record gives: V gene, clone size, D gene, J gene, CDR3 DNA, CDR3 protein. D genes are given only for firm matches. Part of the rows lack a size; the others show once, few, many or a class for expanded clones.

TRBV7-9,.,.,TRBJ2-5,TGTGCCAGCAGCTCCGGACATACCCAAGAGACCCAGTACTTC,CASSSGHTQETQYF
TRBV21-1,many,.,TRBJ2-3,TGTGCCAGCAGGAGGACGGTTAGCACAGATACGCAGTATTTT,CASRRTVSTDTQYF
TRBV20-1,many,.,TRBJ2-3,TGCAGTGCGCTAGCTGGGGGGACAGATACGCAGTATTTT,CSALAGGTDTQYF
TRBV6-1,many,.,TRBJ1-4,TGTGCCAGCAGGCAAACAGGCGGACGGGGTGAAAAACTGTTTTTT,CASRQTGGRGEKLFF
TRBV20-1,few,TRBD2,TRBJ2-1,TGCAGTGCTAGTACTAGCGGGGGGTTCTACAATGAGCAGTTCTTC,CSASTSGGFYNEQFF
TRBV7-3,many,.,TRBJ2-3,TGTGCCAGCAGCTTATCCCCCCGTTTAGCAGATACGCAGTATTTT,CASSLSPRLADTQYF
TRBV24-1,many,TRBD2,TRBJ2-5,TGTGCCACCAGTGATTCGGGACTAACCCAAGAGACCCAGTACTTC,CATSDSGLTQETQYF
TRBV12-3/TRBV12-4,many,TRBD2,TRBJ2-1,TGTGCCAGCAGTAAGGGGGGACTAGCGGCCCATGAGCAGTTCTTC,CASSKGGLAAHEQFF
TRBV15,many,.,TRBJ2-1,TGTGCCACCAGCAAGGAGGACCTCTACAATGAGCAGTTCTTC,CATSKEDLYNEQFF
TRBV5-1,medium-sized,TRBD2,TRBJ2-7,TGCGCCAGCAGCTGGACTAGCGGGGGGGTTTACGAGCAGTACTTC,CASSWTSGGVYEQYF
TRBV4-3,many,TRBD1,TRBJ2-7,TGCGCCAGCAGCCGGGACAGGGTAGGAACCTACGAGCAGTACTTC,CASSRDRVGTYEQYF
TRBV10-3,many,TRBD2,TRBJ2-6,TGTGCCATCAGGGGGGACTACGCCCGCTCTGGGGCCAACGTCCTGACTTTC,CAIRGDYARSGANVLTF
TRBV3-1,many,.,TRBJ1-6,TGTGCCAGCAGCCCGTACAGTGATTCACCCCTCCACTTT,CASSPYSDSPLHF
TRBV12-3/TRBV12-4,many,.,TRBJ1-1,TGTGCCAGCAGGTATCGGGGTTCCACTGAAGCTTTCTTT,CASRYRGSTEAFF
TRBV20-1,many,.,TRBJ2-7,TGCAGTGCTCCGGGACAAAGCTCCTACGAGCAGTACTTC,CSAPGQSSYEQYF
TRBV6-5,few,.,TRBJ2-2,TGTGCCAGCCGAAGGGACCCCACCGGGGAGCTGTTTTTT,CASRRDPTGELFF
TRBV20-1,few,TRBD2,TRBJ2-1,TGCAGCTTCCCCACCCGCACTAGCGGGGGGTACAATGAGCAGTTCTTC,CSFPTRTSGGYNEQFF
TRBV15,many,.,TRBJ1-2,TGTGCCACCAGCAGAGATTCCCTTACAGGGAGAAACTATGGCTACACCTTC,CATSRDSLTGRNYGYTF
TRBV7-6,many,.,TRBJ1-1,TGTGTGGGGGCAGGGGCCTTGAATGAAGCTTTCTTT,CVGAGALNEAFF
TRBV19,once,.,TRBJ2-7,TGTGCCAGTAGTATCGGACAGATCTACGAGCAGTACTTC,CASSIGQIYEQYF
TRBV20-1,many,TRBD1,TRBJ2-1,TGCAGTGCCCGTCCCAGGGGGCCGGCCTATGAGCAGTTCTTC,CSARPRGPAYEQFF
TRBV24-1,many,TRBD2,TRBJ2-3,TGTGCCACCAGTGATTTTTCGAGCGGGAGGGCCCTAGATACGCAGTATTTT,CATSDFSSGRALDTQYF
TRBV5-6,few,TRBD2,TRBJ2-1,TGTGCCAGCCAGGAACTAGCGGGAGAGAATGAGCAGTTCTTC,CASQELAGENEQFF
TRBV12-3/TRBV12-4,many,.,TRBJ2-4,TGTGCCAGCAGTTTAAAGGTCTTCAGCATTCAGTACTTC,CASSLKVFSIQYF
TRBV21-1,many,.,TRBJ2-3,TGTGCCAGCAGCAAAACCCGAGCATTCCCTCTAGCGGGGGGCACAGATACGCAGTATTTT,CASSKTRAFPLAGGTDTQYF
TRBV11-2,few,.,TRBJ2-7,TGTGCCAGCAGCTCGAAGAGCGGCAGTAGCTCCTACGAGCAGTACTTC,CASSSKSGSSSYEQYF
TRBV12-3/TRBV12-4,many,.,TRBJ1-2,TGTGCCAGCAGTTTACGGTACGGAAACTATGGCTACACCTTC,CASSLRYGNYGYTF
TRBV5-1,few,TRBD1,TRBJ1-2,TGCGCCAGCAGCTTGTCTCGGGACAGAAACTATGGCTACACCTTC,CASSLSRDRNYGYTF
TRBV7-9,many,TRBD2,TRBJ2-7,TGTGCCAGCAGGCCCGGGACTAACCACTACGAGCAGTACTTC,CASRPGTNHYEQYF
TRBV27,many,TRBD1,TRBJ1-5,TGTGCCAGCAGTCCAGGGGGCTCCTATCAGCCCCAGCATTTT,CASSPGGSYQPQHF
TRBV10-3,many,TRBD2,TRBJ2-7,TGTGCCACCAGGACTAGCGGGGCTGGAGAGCAGTACTTC,CATRTSGAGEQYF
TRBV19,.,.,TRBJ2-3,TGTGCCAGTAGAAAAGGCAGGGTCACAGATACGCAGTATTTT,CASRKGRVTDTQYF
TRBV20-1,many,.,TRBJ2-3,TGCAGTGTTCAGCTGGACGGAGATACGCAGTATTTT,CSVQLDGDTQYF
TRBV28,many,.,TRBJ1-6,TGTGCCAGCAGTTTTGTTCAGGGGTTGAATTCACCCCTCCACTTT,CASSFVQGLNSPLHF
TRBV3-1,few,.,TRBJ1-6,TGTGCCAGCAGCTTACACAGGTTGAGCTCCTATAATTCACCCCTCCACTTT,CASSLHRLSSYNSPLHF
TRBV10-3,many,.,TRBJ1-5,TGTGCCATCGGGACTGGGCAGGAAGGTCAGCCCCAGCATTTT,CAIGTGQEGQPQHF
TRBV12-3/TRBV12-4,.,TRBD1,TRBJ2-7,TGTGCCAGCAGTTTAGGGGGTCAGGGGGTGCCTTCCTACGAGCAGTACTTC,CASSLGGQGVPSYEQYF
TRBV5-4,.,.,TRBJ2-5,TGTGCCAGCAGCCGAGAAAGGACAGAGAGAAAAGAGACCCAGTACTTC,CASSRERTERKETQYF
TRBV7-3,many,.,TRBJ2-1,TGTGCCAGCAGCTTAAGGCATAGGGGAGATGAGCAGTTCTTC,CASSLRHRGDEQFF